This T cell receptor (beta chain) originates from a study of Ad26.COV2.S vaccination and SARS-CoV-2 variants. Across the whole study: Each vaccinee took Ad26.COV2.S intramuscularly, once or twice 56 days apart.

Produced via immunoSEQ multiplex PCR; TCRdb's table is partial and in-frame only. The data show 400,000 or so clones, approximately 91% seen once. The treatment: roughly 19 received Ad26.COV2.S at low or high dose, single or two shots; roughly five received placebo; per-sample allocation not given. Sampling occurred on day 63 after the first vaccine or placebo injection. The vaccine antigen was prefusion-stabilized Wuhan SARS-CoV-2 spike. For this clone: Its antigen is unknown.

The CDR3 runs to 14 residues. The germline gives CDR1 MNHEY, CDR2 SMNVEV (reference sequence). V lost 3 bases, J lost 5 bases, and 11 bases lay in between. Overall study results and limits: Post-vaccination spike-specific CD8+ and CD4+ T cell responses reportedly had substantial breadth.

Sample: peripheral blood, taken in a trial of Ad26.COV2.S vaccine versus placebo. This TCR came from a person between 18 and 65 years old who received the Ad26.COV2.S COVID-19 vaccine or a placebo. This rearrangement joins TRBV27 to TRBJ1-5; no definite D call. The CDR3 bases are TGTGCCAGCAGTTTTTCTGGGTTCGATCAGCCCCAGCATTTT. Residues: CASSFSGFDQPQHF.